Below, 28 T cell receptor beta chains from the same sample are listed, as sequenced in a study of blood T cell repertoires in COVID-19. Only in-frame clones appear in the TCRdb table, and some are missing; sequencing was by immunoSEQ multiplex PCR. The profile shows roughly 120,000 clones, about 83% of them singletons. The sequenced sample was peripheral blood. The receptors stem from a human donor in a cohort sampled during active COVID-19.

The chain joins TRBV10-1 to TRBJ2-2, with 9 bases fitting TRBD1. The CDR3 totals 14 residues. V lost 2 bases and J lost 5; bases outside the gene matches: 0. Germline values: CDR1 WNHNN, CDR2 SYGVQD (reference sequence). CDR3 sequence (DNA): TGCGCCAGCAGTGAGGGGACAGGGACCGGGGAGCTGTTTTTT. Amino acid sequence: CASSEGTGTGELFF.

The chain couples TRBV4-1 to TRBJ2-7, with TRBD1 identical over 10 bases. The CDR3 has 15 residues. Germline values: CDR1 MGHRA, CDR2 YSYEKL. V was pared by 1 base and J by 7 bases, with 7 bases of the junction left unmatched. DNA for the CDR3: TGCGCCAGCAGCCAAGTGGGACAGGGGTCGAGGGAGCAGTACTTC. It is translated as CASSQVGQGSREQYF.

This CDR3 is CAWTLRSGNTIYF. CDR3 DNA sequence: TGTGCCTGGACCCTACGATCCGGAAACACCATATATTTT. The chain is built from TRBV30 and TRBJ1-3, with D unresolved. V lost 4 bases and J 4 bases, leaving 11 bases between the germline ends. The CDR3 spans 13 residues. Germline V gives CDR1 GTSNPN, CDR2 SVGIG (reference sequence).

As regards this clone: The sample contains more than one DNA sequence encoding this CDR3. The genes are TRBV12-3 or TRBV12-4 and TRBJ1-2; possibly TRBD1 for D (6 bases). Trimming stripped 4 bases from V and 4 bases from J, with 7 bases between. The CDR3 loop spans 12 amino acids. The CDR3 protein is CASSSTGYGYTF. CDR3 nucleotides: TGTGCCAGCAGTTCGACAGGCTATGGCTACACCTTC.

DNA of the CDR3: TGTGCCAGCAGTTCAGCGGGGGAGCAGTTCTTC. Its translation: CASSSAGEQFF. The V call is TRBV6-5, the J call TRBJ2-1; 7 bases line up with TRBD2. CDR1 MNHEY and CDR2 SVGAGI come from the germline V gene. This CDR3 is 11 amino acids long. The V segment lost 4 bases and the J segment 10 bases; nucleotides outside the gene matches: 1.

The chain recombines TRBV10-2 with TRBJ2-3; TRBD2 matches at 7 bases. V was clipped by 2 bases and J by 3 bases; unmatched bases: 2. CDR1 is WSHSY and CDR2 is SAAADI in the germline V gene. The CDR3 contains 14 residues. In DNA form, the CDR3 reads TGCGCCAGCAGTGAGGCGGGAGCGACAGATACGCAGTATTTT. As protein: CASSEAGATDTQYF.

The V call is TRBV12-3 or TRBV12-4, the J call TRBJ2-5, with TRBD2 as a possible D gene (6 bases). CDR3 length: 13 amino acids. V gave up 5 bases and J gave up 2 bases, with 9 bases separating them. This chain's CDR3 is CASSPGTQETQYF. The DNA for the CDR3 is TGTGCCAGCAGTCCCGGGACTCAAGAGACCCAGTACTTC.

V gene TRBV5-1 combines with J gene TRBJ2-7, with 7 bases aligning to TRBD1. Germline V gene data show CDR1 as SGHRS and CDR2 as YFSETQ. The CDR3 sequence is 13 residues long. V shed 1 base, J shed 7 bases, and the junction held 5 bases outside the gene matches. CDR3 in amino acids: CASSLQQGQEQYF. Written as DNA, the CDR3 is TGCGCCAGCAGCTTGCAACAGGGGCAAGAGCAGTACTTC.

This sequence joins TRBV25-1 and TRBJ1-6, with D possibly being TRBD1 (5 bases). CDR1 MGHDK and CDR2 SYGVNS come from the germline V gene. V was clipped by 2 bases and J by 4 bases, with 9 bases between them. The CDR3 runs 15 residues. The CDR3 region is CASSEQGVYNSPLHF. The DNA of the CDR3 is TGTGCCAGCAGTGAACAGGGCGTTTATAATTCACCCCTCCACTTT. Full variable domain (missing parts from reference TRBV25-1 and TRBJ1-6): EADIYQTPRYLVIGTGKKITLECSQTMGHDKMYWYQQDPGMELHLIHYSYGVNSTEKGDLSSESTVSRIRTEHFPLTLESARPSHTSQYLCASSEQGVYNSPLHFGNGTRLTVT.

The gene calls are TRBV9 and TRBJ2-1, with TRBD2 matching 10 bases. Germline values: CDR1 SGDLS, CDR2 YYNGEE. J gave up 2 bases and V 4 bases, and 9 bases lay outside the gene matches. The CDR3 covers 17 residues. The CDR3 spells CASSPILAGGAYNEQFF. In nucleotides, the CDR3 is TGTGCCAGCAGCCCGATTTTAGCGGGAGGAGCCTACAATGAGCAGTTCTTC.

The rearrangement links TRBV11-2 to TRBJ1-1, with 10 bases fitting TRBD1. J lost 4 bases, V lost 4 bases, and 3 bases had no gene match. Per germline, CDR1 SGHAT and CDR2 FQNNGV. The CDR3 covers 14 residues. In nucleotides, the CDR3 is TGTGCCAGCAGCTCGACAGGGGGCCTCACTGAAGCTTTCTTT. This sequence encodes CASSSTGGLTEAFF.

The genes are TRBV5-1 and TRBJ2-6; perhaps TRBD1 as D (6 bases). CDR3 length equals 17 residues. The germline gives CDR1 SGHRS, CDR2 YFSETQ. Between the trimmed V and J ends, which lost 3 bases and 0 bases, there was a span of 13 bases. The CDR3 loop is CASSSRQVLSGANVLTF. As DNA, the CDR3 is TGCGCCAGCAGCTCTCGACAGGTCCTCTCTGGGGCCAACGTCCTGACTTTC.

V gene TRBV5-1 combines with J gene TRBJ2-6, with 7 bases identical to TRBD1. Germline loops: CDR1 SGHRS, CDR2 YFSETQ. V lost 2 bases to trimming and J lost 0 bases; unmatched junction nucleotides: 8. The CDR3 is 18 residues long. The CDR3 loop is CASSLYGTASSGANVLTF. CDR3 DNA: TGCGCCAGCAGCTTATATGGGACAGCTAGCTCTGGGGCCAACGTCCTGACTTTC.

This clone was observed once. The rearrangement uses TRBV29-1 and TRBJ1-2, with D tentatively TRBD1 (5 bases). Looked up from germline, CDR1 is SQVTM and CDR2 is ANQGSEA. The CDR3 has 11 amino acids. With 4 bases removed from V and 7 bases from J, the gap between germline ends came to 10 bases. The chain's CDR3 is CSVGGSTGYTF. The CDR3 DNA reads as TGCAGCGTTGGGGGCAGCACTGGCTACACCTTC.

The rearrangement joins TRBV11-2 to TRBJ1-1, with D perhaps TRBD1 (6 bases). The CDR3 totals 14 residues. Germline V gene sequence: CDR1 SGHAT, CDR2 FQNNGV. V was clipped by 1 base and J by 5 bases, with 11 bases between them. CDR3: CASSLGWGLTEAFF. CDR3 coding DNA: TGTGCCAGCAGCTTAGGGTGGGGGCTGACTGAAGCTTTCTTT.

This chain uses TRBV7-2 with TRBJ1-6; 8 bases fit TRBD1. Trimming at V came to 5 bases and at J to 13 bases, leaving 7 bases not matched to a gene. CDR1 is SGHTA and CDR2 is FQGNSA in the germline V gene. This CDR3 spans 13 amino acids. The CDR3 reads CASSPGQGRPLHF. The CDR3 DNA follows: TGTGCCAGCAGCCCAGGACAGGGTAGGCCCCTCCACTTT.

The chain carries TRBV27 and TRBJ2-1; TRBD2 matches 11 bases. Losses at the gene ends were 8 bases for V and 8 bases for J; bases not matched to a gene: 8. The CDR3 runs to 14 residues. Germline lookup yields CDR1 MNHEY and CDR2 SMNVEV (reference sequence). The CDR3 here is CASHTSGSWDEQFF. For the CDR3, the DNA is TGTGCCAGCCATACTAGCGGGAGTTGGGATGAGCAGTTCTTC.

V usage is TRBV21-1 and J usage is TRBJ2-3; the listed D gene, TRBD2, was not tested against the DNA. TRBV21-1 is a known pseudogene. The CDR3 spans 20 residues. The CDR3 DNA reads as TGTGCCAGCAGCCGCCCTTCGGTCGCGGGAGGGATGACTAGCACAGATACGCAGTATTTT. Its protein product is CASSRPSVAGGMTSTDTQYF.

The CDR3 nucleotides are TGTGCCAGCAGTCCAGACAGGGGGGAAGGCTACACCTTC. It is translated as CASSPDRGEGYTF. The chain recombines TRBV6-5 with TRBJ1-2, with 9 bases aligning to TRBD1. V was pared by 5 bases and J by 8 bases, with 6 bases of the junction left unmatched. This CDR3 region has 13 residues. Germline V gene lookup returns CDR1 MNHEY and CDR2 SVGAGI.

This sequence joins TRBV6-5 and TRBJ2-1; D ambiguous. The ends were cut back, 8 bases at V and 9 bases at J, with 14 bases in the middle. CDR1 is MNHEY, CDR2 SVGAGI, per germline. The CDR3 is 12 amino acids. Here the CDR3 DNA reads TGTGCCAGCGGGCTTACGGTAACTGAGCAGTTCTTC. The encoded protein is CASGLTVTEQFF.

The chain employs TRBV3-1 (or the pseudogene TRBV3-2) and TRBJ1-2, with a weak D call TRBD1 (6 bases). This CDR3 spans 16 amino acids. Per the germline V gene, CDR1 is LGHDT and CDR2 is YNNKEL (reference sequence). Trimming cost V 0 bases and J 5 bases, with 16 bases left between them. The CDR3 coding sequence is TGTGCCAGCAGCCAAGATTCCGCCAGGGGCAGGTATGGCTACACCTTC. This gives the protein CASSQDSARGRYGYTF.

The chain carries TRBV7-2 and TRBJ1-1, with no clear D. CDR3 size: 15 residues. Trimming left V 5 bases short and J 1 base short, with 14 bases between. Germline V gene data show CDR1 as SGHTA and CDR2 as FQGNSA. The CDR3 nucleotides are TGTGCCAGCAGCCCGCAGGTGGCAGAGAACACTGAAGCTTTCTTT. Its protein is CASSPQVAENTEAFF.

This clone is a singleton in its sample. The genes are TRBV9 and TRBJ2-1; TRBD2 aligns across 11 bases. The V gene's germline CDR1 is SGDLS and CDR2 YYNGEE. With V trimmed by 4 bases and J by 3 bases, 3 bases remained unmatched. The CDR3 consists of 15 residues. DNA of the CDR3: TGTGCCAGCAGCACGGGACTAGCGGTCTACAATGAGCAGTTCTTC. It yields the protein CASSTGLAVYNEQFF.

The chain recombines TRBV6-2 or TRBV6-3 with TRBJ2-2; the match to TRBD2 covers 10 bases. The junction had 6 bases not matched to a gene; V was cut back by 5 bases and J by 0 bases. The germline V gene has CDR1 MNHEY and CDR2 SVGEGT. This CDR3 region has 17 residues. CDR3 nucleotides: TGTGCCAGCAGTAGCTCACTAGCGGGATCGAACACCGGGGAGCTGTTTTTT. It is translated as CASSSSLAGSNTGELFF.

The rearrangement links TRBV10-3 to TRBJ2-7; 7 nucleotides line up with TRBD1. CDR1 and CDR2 from the germline V gene are ENHRY and SYGVKD. Losses at the gene ends were 10 bases for V and 5 bases for J; bases not matched to a gene: 11. The CDR3 contains 13 residues. CDR3 sequence: CATESTGKDEQYF. CDR3 nucleotide sequence: TGTGCCACCGAATCGACAGGGAAAGACGAGCAGTACTTC.

The V and J genes are TRBV24-1 and TRBJ2-1; 13 bases match TRBD2. Germline assignment: CDR1 KGHDR and CDR2 SFDVKD. The CDR3 contains 15 residues. Unmatched junction bases numbered 6, after V lost 7 bases and J lost 7 bases. The CDR3, as DNA: TGTGCCACCAGCCCGGGACTAGCGGGATCGAATGAGCAGTTCTTC. Protein: CATSPGLAGSNEQFF.

The V call is TRBV3-1 (or the pseudogene TRBV3-2), the J call TRBJ2-2; D not certain. Trimming shortened V by 3 bases and J by 3 bases, and 5 bases separated the two germline ends. The length of the CDR3 is 13 residues. Germline V gene sequence: CDR1 LGHDT, CDR2 YNNKEL (reference sequence). The CDR3 protein is CASSQFDTGELFF. DNA of the CDR3: TGTGCCAGCAGCCAGTTCGACACCGGGGAGCTGTTTTTT.

To note about this clone: Other nucleotide sequences from this sample produce the same CDR3. The chain recombines TRBV5-1 with TRBJ2-7, with TRBD1 matching over 9 bases. Germline CDR1 is SGHRS and CDR2 is YFSETQ. V gave up 0 bases and J gave up 3 bases; unmatched junction bases: 1. The CDR3 has 14 residues. The CDR3 loop reads CASSLGGQGYEQYF. CDR3 sequence (DNA): TGCGCCAGCAGCTTGGGGGGACAGGGCTACGAGCAGTACTTC.